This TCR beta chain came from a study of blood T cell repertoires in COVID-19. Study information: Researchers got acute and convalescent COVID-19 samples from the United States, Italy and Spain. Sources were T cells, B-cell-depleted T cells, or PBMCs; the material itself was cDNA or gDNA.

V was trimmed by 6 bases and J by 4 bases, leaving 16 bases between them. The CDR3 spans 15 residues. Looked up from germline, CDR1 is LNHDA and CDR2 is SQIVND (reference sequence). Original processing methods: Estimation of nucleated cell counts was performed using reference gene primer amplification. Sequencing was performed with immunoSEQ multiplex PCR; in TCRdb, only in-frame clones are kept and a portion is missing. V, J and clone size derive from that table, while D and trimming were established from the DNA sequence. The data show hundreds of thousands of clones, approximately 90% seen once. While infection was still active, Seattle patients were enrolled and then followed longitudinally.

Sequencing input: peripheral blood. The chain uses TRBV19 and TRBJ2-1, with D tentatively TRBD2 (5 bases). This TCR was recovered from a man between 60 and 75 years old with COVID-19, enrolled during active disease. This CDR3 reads CASSPRDGSYNEQFF. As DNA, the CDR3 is TGTGCCAGTAGCCCCCGGGATGGGAGTTACAATGAGCAGTTCTTC.